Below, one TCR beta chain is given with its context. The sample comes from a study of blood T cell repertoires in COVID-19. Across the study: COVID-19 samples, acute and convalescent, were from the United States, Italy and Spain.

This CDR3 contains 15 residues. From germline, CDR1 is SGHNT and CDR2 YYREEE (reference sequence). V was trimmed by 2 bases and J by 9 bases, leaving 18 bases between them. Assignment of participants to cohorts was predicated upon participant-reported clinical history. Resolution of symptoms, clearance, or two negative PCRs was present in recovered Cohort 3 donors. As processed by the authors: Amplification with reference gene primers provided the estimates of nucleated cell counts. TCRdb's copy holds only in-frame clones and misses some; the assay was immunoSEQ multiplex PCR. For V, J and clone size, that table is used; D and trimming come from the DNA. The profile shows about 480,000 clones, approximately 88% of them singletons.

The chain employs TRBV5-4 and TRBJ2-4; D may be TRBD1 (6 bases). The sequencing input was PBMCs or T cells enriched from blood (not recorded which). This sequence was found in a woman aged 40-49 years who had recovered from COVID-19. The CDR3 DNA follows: TGTGCCAGCAGCTTTCAGGGGTCGCTGAATGGCATTCAGTACTTC. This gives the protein CASSFQGSLNGIQYF. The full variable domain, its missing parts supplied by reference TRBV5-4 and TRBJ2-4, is ETGVTQSPTHLIKTRGQQVTLRCSSQSGHNTVSWYQQALGQGPQFIFQYYREEENGRGNFPPRFSGLQFPNYSSELNVNALELDDSALYLCASSFQGSLNGIQYFGAGTRLSVL.